The 8 T cell receptor beta chains below all came from one sample that was sequenced in a study of blood T cells in healthy people across ages. The authors ran a second PCR of roughly 6 to 12 cycles using a sample-barcoded 5' primer and a J-beta primer mix. One entry per CDR3 protein, called by TCRdb with MiXCR from the 5' RACE reads. The repertoire holds 1.5 million to 2 million distinct CDR3 sequences, roughly 30% seen once, with 7.7% in the top ten. The sequencing sample was made of blood. Every receptor here comes from a woman aged 25 to 39 in good health.

This clonotype showed up many times. This chain links TRBV4-1 with TRBJ2-7; 10 bases are shared with TRBD2. The germline V gene has CDR1 MGHRA and CDR2 YSYEKL. J lost 5 bases, V lost 6 bases, and 13 bases had no gene match. The CDR3 has 16 amino acids. The CDR3: CASRPSLGLAINEQYF. CDR3 in DNA: TGCGCCAGCAGACCATCTTTGGGACTAGCGATAAACGAGCAGTACTTC.

This clonotype has just a few counts. The rearrangement uses TRBV20-1 and TRBJ2-4; D is uncertain. Looked up from germline, CDR1 is DFQATT and CDR2 is SNEGSKA (reference sequence). The CDR3 extends over 14 amino acids. V gave up 6 bases and J gave up 4 bases, with 16 bases separating them. CDR3 in amino acids: CSAPHAAGKNIQYF. The DNA for the CDR3 is TGCAGTGCCCCTCATGCGGCCGGTAAAAACATTCAGTACTTC.

This clonotype has ten or more counts. The chain joins TRBV7-2 to TRBJ2-4; 14 bases are shared with TRBD2. This CDR3 contains 19 residues. J gave up 1 base and V 5 bases, and 10 bases lay outside the gene matches. Germline V gene lookup returns CDR1 SGHTA and CDR2 FQGNSA. CDR3: CASSLNPGLAGAAKNIQYF. The CDR3 DNA reads TGTGCCAGCAGCCTCAACCCGGGACTAGCGGGAGCTGCCAAAAACATTCAGTACTTC.

This clonotype appeared a few times. The genes are TRBV12-5 and TRBJ2-7, with 9 nucleotides matching TRBD1. Germline trimming cut 1 base from V and 2 bases from J; bases unmatched to any gene: 3. The germline gives CDR1 LGHNT, CDR2 FRNRAP. The CDR3 runs to 15 residues. CDR3 DNA sequence: TGTGCTAGTGGTTTGGGACAGGGGGACCCCTACGAGCAGTACTTC. Protein product: CASGLGQGDPYEQYF.

Here the CDR3 reads CASSLNTNGGYEQYF. As DNA, the CDR3 is TGTGCCAGCAGCCTTAATACTAACGGGGGGTACGAGCAGTACTTC. V and J are TRBV9 and TRBJ2-7, with TRBD2 matching over 7 bases. The CDR3 runs 15 residues. V gave up 4 bases and J gave up 4 bases; unmatched junction bases: 11. Germline assignment: CDR1 SGDLS and CDR2 YYNGEE.

Concerning this clonotype: At one of its ends the junction is not consistent with the germline gene, which may arise from a read error. The chain couples TRBV12-3 or TRBV12-4 to TRBJ1-2, with 7 bases identical to TRBD1. The CDR3 sequence is 14 residues long. The CDR3 is CASSIAGTARGYTF. Here the CDR3 DNA reads TGTGCCAGCAGTATAGCCGGGACAGCTCGGGGCTACACCTTC.

There are a few counts of this clonotype. The chain joins TRBV7-2 to TRBJ1-5, with D unresolved. The CDR3 is 12 residues long. Between the trimmed V and J ends, which lost 9 bases and 5 bases, there was a span of 11 bases. Germline CDR1 is SGHTA and CDR2 is FQGNSA. The CDR3 loop reads CASSEGYQPQHF. DNA for the CDR3: TGTGCCAGTTCCGAGGGTTATCAGCCCCAGCATTTT. Combining the CDR3 with reference TRBV7-2 and TRBJ1-5 gives the whole variable domain GAGVSQSPSNKVTEKGKDVELRCDPISGHTALYWYRQSLGQGLEFLIYFQGNSAPDKSGLPSDRFSAERTGGSVSTLTIQRTQQEDSAVYLCASSEGYQPQHFGDGTRLSIL.

This chain connects TRBV20-1 to TRBJ2-1; D possibly corresponds to TRBD2 (5 bases). Trimming stripped 3 bases from V and 6 bases from J, with 18 bases between. This CDR3 has 15 amino acids. Germline CDR1 is DFQATT and CDR2 is SNEGSKA (reference sequence). CDR3 DNA: TGCAGTGCTAGTTACGGTTCAGCGGCGTGCAATGAGCAGTTCTTC. Translating gives CSASYGSAACNEQFF.